Listed below are T cell receptor beta chains from one sample, sequenced in a study of CD8+ T cells in alopecia areata. TCRdb keeps only in-frame clones here, not all; method: immunoSEQ multiplex PCR. Seen here are tens of thousands of clones, 55% observed once, and the top ten hold 30% to 50%. The material sequenced was NKG2D-high CD8+ T cells sorted from blood. These receptors were obtained from a human donor with alopecia areata. Both conserved end residues are part of each CDR3. Fields, in order: V gene, J gene, CDR3 length, D gene, clone size, CDR3 DNA, CDR3 protein. The D gene is left open where the match is weak. Expanded clones get a size class; other rows say once, few or many, or leave the size out.

>TRBV7-9|TRBJ1-3|14|NA|few
TGTGCCAGCAGCTTAGTCAACTCTGGAAACACCATATATTTT
CASSLVNSGNTIYF
>TRBV13|TRBJ1-1|11|NA|few
TGTGCCAGCAGCTTAGTTGGAACGGCTTTCTTT
CASSLVGTAFF
>TRBV28|TRBJ2-7|12|NA|NA
TGTGCCAGCAGTGGGGACTTCGATGAGCAGTACTTC
CASSGDFDEQYF
>TRBV4-1|TRBJ2-5|12|NA|NA
TGCGCCAGCGCCGGGTCGGGGGAGACCCAGTACTTC
CASAGSGETQYF
>TRBV4-3|TRBJ2-1|18|NA|NA
TGCGCCAGCAGCCAAGATACAACCCTCCCGAGCTCCTACAATGAGCAGTTCTTC
CASSQDTTLPSSYNEQFF
>TRBV28|TRBJ2-5|13|TRBD1|few
TGTGCCAGCAGGGGCGGACAGGGAGAGACCCAGTACTTC
CASRGGQGETQYF
>TRBV7-6|TRBJ2-7|14|NA|NA
TGTGCCAGCAGCTTCTCCTTAACAGGGTACGAGCAGTACTTC
CASSFSLTGYEQYF
>TRBV9|TRBJ1-6|16|NA|NA
TGTGCCAGCAGCCAACAATCGGCCCCTGATAATTCACCCCTCCACTTT
CASSQQSAPDNSPLHF
>TRBV7-8|TRBJ2-1|12|NA|NA
TGTGCCAGCAGCTCATATTGGGATGAGCAGTTCTTC
CASSSYWDEQFF
>TRBV7-9|TRBJ2-1|19|NA|NA
TGTGCCAGCAGCCAAAAGGGCAGGGAGAGGGACTGGACGAACAATGAGCAGTTCTTC
CASSQKGRERDWTNNEQFF
>TRBV28|TRBJ2-7|17|TRBD1|few
TGTGCCAGCAGTTTCGTATATGGGACAGGAAAGTCCTACGAGCAGTACTTC
CASSFVYGTGKSYEQYF
>TRBV5-6|TRBJ2-7|15|NA|once
TGTGCCAGCAGCATCGCGTCGGACAGTTTCTACGAGCAGTACTTC
CASSIASDSFYEQYF
>TRBV29-1|TRBJ1-1|14|NA|NA
TGCAGCGTTGAAGAGCGCGCAGGGCCTCCTGAAGCTTTCTTT
CSVEERAGPPEAFF
>TRBV29-1|TRBJ2-7|15|NA|few
TGCAGCGTTGAAGATCAGGGGACTCAAAACTACGAGCAGTACTTC
CSVEDQGTQNYEQYF
>TRBV7-9|TRBJ1-1|17|NA|NA
TGTGCCAGCAGCCCAGCGAAGAAGAATCCTCGGAACACTGAAGCTTTCTTT
CASSPAKKNPRNTEAFF
>TRBV9|TRBJ2-1|17|TRBD2|NA
TGTGCCAGCAGCCCAGCGGGAGGCGGGTATACCTACAATGAGCAGTTCTTC
CASSPAGGGYTYNEQFF
>TRBV12-5|TRBJ2-1|11|NA|NA
TGTGCTAGTGCTCTTGGCAATGAGCAGTTCTTC
CASALGNEQFF
>TRBV30|TRBJ2-1|13|TRBD2|NA
TGTGCCTGGAGTGGGATAGCGGGGGGGGAGCAGTTCTTC
CAWSGIAGGEQFF
>TRBV27|TRBJ2-1|14|NA|NA
TGTGCCAGCAGCCGCGACCAGAAGGCCCATGAGCAGTTCTTC
CASSRDQKAHEQFF
>TRBV5-6|TRBJ2-5|18|TRBD1|NA
TGTGCCAGCAGCTTAACTCTGGGACAGGACTCTTTCCAAGAGACCCAGTACTTC
CASSLTLGQDSFQETQYF
>TRBV5-6|TRBJ2-7|14|TRBD1|NA
TGTGCCAGCAGCTGGGACAGGGACTCCTACGAGCAGTACTTC
CASSWDRDSYEQYF
>TRBV7-2|TRBJ2-7|16|NA|NA
TGTGCCAGCAGCCCCGGCGGTGGACAAGTACCCTACGAGCAGTACTTC
CASSPGGGQVPYEQYF
>TRBV4-1|TRBJ2-7|16|NA|NA
TGCGCCAGCAGCCATGGGGGATCCAGGGTAGTCTACGAGCAGTACTTC
CASSHGGSRVVYEQYF
>TRBV11-3|TRBJ2-7|15|TRBD1|NA
TGTGCCAGCAGCTTAGGGGACAGCAGCCTCTCCGAGCAGTACTTC
CASSLGDSSLSEQYF
>TRBV4-1|TRBJ1-1|15|TRBD1|NA
TGCGCCAGCAGCCCCGGACAGGGGGCTTCGACTGAAGCTTTCTTT
CASSPGQGASTEAFF
>TRBV5-4|TRBJ1-1|13|NA|NA
TGTGCCAGCAGCTTGGTAGGGGGGCCTGAAGCTTTCTTT
CASSLVGGPEAFF